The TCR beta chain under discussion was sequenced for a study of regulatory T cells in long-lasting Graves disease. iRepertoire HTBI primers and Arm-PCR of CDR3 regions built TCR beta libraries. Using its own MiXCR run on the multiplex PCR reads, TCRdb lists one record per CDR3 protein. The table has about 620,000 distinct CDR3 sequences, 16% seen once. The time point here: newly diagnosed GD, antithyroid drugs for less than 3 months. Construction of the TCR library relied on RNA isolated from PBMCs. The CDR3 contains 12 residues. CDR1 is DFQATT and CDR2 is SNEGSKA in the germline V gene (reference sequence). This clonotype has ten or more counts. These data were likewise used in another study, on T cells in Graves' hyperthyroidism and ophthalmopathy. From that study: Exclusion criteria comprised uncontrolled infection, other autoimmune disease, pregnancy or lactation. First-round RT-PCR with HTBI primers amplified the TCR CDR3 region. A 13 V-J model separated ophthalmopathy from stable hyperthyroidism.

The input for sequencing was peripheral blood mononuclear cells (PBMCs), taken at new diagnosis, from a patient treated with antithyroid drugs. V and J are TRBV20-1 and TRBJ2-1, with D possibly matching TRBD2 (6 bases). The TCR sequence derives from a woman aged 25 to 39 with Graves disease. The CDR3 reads CRAGQAVDEQFF. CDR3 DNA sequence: TGCAGGGCGGGGCAGGCTGTGGATGAGCAGTTCTTC.